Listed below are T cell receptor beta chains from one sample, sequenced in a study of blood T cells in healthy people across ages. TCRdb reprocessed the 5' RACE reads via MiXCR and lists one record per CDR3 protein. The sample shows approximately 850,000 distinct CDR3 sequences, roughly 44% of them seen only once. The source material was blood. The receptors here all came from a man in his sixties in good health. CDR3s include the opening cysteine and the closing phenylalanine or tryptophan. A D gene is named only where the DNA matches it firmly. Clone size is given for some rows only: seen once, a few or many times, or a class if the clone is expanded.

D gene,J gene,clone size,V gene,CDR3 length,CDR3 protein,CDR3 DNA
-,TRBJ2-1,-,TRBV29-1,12,CSVVGSYNEQFF,TGCAGCGTTGTGGGTTCCTACAATGAGCAGTTCTTC
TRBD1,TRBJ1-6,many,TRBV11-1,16,CASRRTGESYNSPLHF,TGTGCCAGCAGACGGACAGGGGAATCCTATAATTCACCCCTCCACTTT
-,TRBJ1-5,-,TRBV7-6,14,CASSLGYGSEPQHF,TGTGCCAGCAGCTTAGGGTACGGTTCAGAGCCCCAGCATTTT
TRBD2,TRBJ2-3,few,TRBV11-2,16,CASSLFGGVSTDTQYF,TGTGCCAGCAGCTTATTTGGGGGGGTGAGCACAGATACGCAGTATTTT
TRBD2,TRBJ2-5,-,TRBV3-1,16,CASSSSSGGALETQYF,TGTGCCAGCAGCTCCTCTTCCGGGGGGGCCCTGGAGACCCAGTACTTC
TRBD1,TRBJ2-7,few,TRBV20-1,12,CSARGQNYEQYF,TGCAGTGCTAGGGGACAGAACTACGAGCAGTACTTC
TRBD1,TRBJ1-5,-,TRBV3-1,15,CASSQGRGPSQPQHF,TGTGCCAGCAGCCAAGGAAGGGGGCCCAGCCAGCCCCAGCATTTT
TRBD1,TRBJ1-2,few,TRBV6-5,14,CASSIQGRNYGYTF,TGTGCCAGCAGTATACAGGGGCGTAACTATGGCTACACCTTC
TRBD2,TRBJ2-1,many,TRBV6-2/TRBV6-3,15,CASSYGSGGYNEQFF,TGTGCCAGCAGTTATGGGAGCGGGGGCTACAATGAGCAGTTCTTC
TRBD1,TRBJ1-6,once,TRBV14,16,CASNQGTGTGASPLHF,TGTGCCAGCAACCAAGGAACCGGGACAGGGGCTTCACCCCTCCACTTT
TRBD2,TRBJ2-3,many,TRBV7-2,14,CASTRGGSTDTQYF,TGTGCCAGCACACGGGGGGGAAGCACAGATACGCAGTATTTT